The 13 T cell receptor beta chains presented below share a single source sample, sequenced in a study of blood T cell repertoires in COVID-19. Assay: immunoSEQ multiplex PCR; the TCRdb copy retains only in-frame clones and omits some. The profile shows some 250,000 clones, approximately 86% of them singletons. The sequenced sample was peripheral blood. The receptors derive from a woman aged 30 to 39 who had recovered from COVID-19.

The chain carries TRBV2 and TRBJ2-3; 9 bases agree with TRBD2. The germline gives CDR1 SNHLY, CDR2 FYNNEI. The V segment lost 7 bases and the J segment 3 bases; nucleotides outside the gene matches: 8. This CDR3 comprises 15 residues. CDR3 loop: CASKFLAGWTDTQYF. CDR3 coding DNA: TGTGCCAGCAAATTCCTAGCGGGGTGGACAGATACGCAGTATTTT.

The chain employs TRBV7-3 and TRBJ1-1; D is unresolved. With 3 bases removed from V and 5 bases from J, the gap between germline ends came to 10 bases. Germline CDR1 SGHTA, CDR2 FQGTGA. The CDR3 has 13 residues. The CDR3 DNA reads TGTGCCAGCAGCTTGAGGGTGGGGACTGAAGCTTTCTTT. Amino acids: CASSLRVGTEAFF.

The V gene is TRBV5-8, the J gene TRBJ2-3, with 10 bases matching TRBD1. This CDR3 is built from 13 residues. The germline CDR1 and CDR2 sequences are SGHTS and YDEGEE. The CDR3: CGWDRGSTDTQYF. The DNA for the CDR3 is TGTGGCTGGGACAGGGGTAGCACAGATACGCAGTATTTT.

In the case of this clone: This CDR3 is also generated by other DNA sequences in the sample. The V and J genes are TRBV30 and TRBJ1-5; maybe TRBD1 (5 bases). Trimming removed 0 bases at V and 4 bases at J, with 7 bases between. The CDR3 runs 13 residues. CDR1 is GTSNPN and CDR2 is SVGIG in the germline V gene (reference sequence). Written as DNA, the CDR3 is TGTGCCTGGAGTGTTGGGGGGAATCAGCCCCAGCATTTT. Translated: CAWSVGGNQPQHF.

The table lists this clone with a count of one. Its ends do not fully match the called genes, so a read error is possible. In DNA, the CDR3 is TGTGCCGGCAGCTTAGTTGAGGGGGCTGAAGCTTTCTTT. Its protein is CAGSLVEGAEAFF. This chain links TRBV7-9 with TRBJ1-1; D perhaps matches TRBD1 (6 bases). The V gene's germline CDR1 is SEHNR and CDR2 FQNEAQ (reference sequence). The CDR3 consists of 13 residues. Full variable domain (outside the CDR3, taken from reference TRBV7-9 and TRBJ1-1): DTGVSQNPRHKITKRGQNVTFRCDPISEHNRLYWYRQTLGQGPEFLTYFQNEAQLEKSRLLSDRFSAERPKGSFSTLEIQRTEQGDSAMYLCAGSLVEGAEAFFGQGTRLTVV.

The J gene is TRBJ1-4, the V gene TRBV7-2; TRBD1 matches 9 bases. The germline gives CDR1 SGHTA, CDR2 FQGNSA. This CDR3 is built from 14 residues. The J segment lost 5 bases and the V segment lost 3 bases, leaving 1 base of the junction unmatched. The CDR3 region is CASSFGQGNEKLFF. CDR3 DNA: TGTGCCAGCAGCTTCGGACAGGGGAATGAAAAACTGTTTTTT.

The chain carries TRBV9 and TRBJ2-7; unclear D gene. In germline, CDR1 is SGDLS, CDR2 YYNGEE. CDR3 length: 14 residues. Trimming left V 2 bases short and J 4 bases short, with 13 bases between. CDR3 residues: CASSVGQVQYEQYF. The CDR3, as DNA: TGTGCCAGCAGCGTTGGGCAGGTCCAGTACGAGCAGTACTTC.

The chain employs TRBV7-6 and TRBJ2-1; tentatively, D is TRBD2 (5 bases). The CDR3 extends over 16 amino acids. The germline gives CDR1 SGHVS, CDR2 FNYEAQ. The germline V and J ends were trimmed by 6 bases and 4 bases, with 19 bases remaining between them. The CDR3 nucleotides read TGTGCCAGCAGACAGAATTTCGCAGAGGGATACAATGAGCAGTTCTTC. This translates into CASRQNFAEGYNEQFF.

CDR3 in DNA: TGTGCCAGCAGCGAGCTAGCGGGGCCTCAAGAGACCCAGTACTTC. Protein sequence: CASSELAGPQETQYF. The rearrangement uses TRBV5-6 and TRBJ2-5; the match to TRBD2 covers 9 bases. V was pared by 4 bases and J by 2 bases, with 6 bases of the junction left unmatched. The CDR3 consists of 15 residues. Per germline, CDR1 SGHDT and CDR2 YYEEEE.

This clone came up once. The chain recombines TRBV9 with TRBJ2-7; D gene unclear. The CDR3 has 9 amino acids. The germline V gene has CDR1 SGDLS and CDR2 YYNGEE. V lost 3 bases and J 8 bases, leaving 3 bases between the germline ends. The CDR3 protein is CASSAKQYF. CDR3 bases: TGTGCCAGCAGCGCAAAGCAGTACTTC.

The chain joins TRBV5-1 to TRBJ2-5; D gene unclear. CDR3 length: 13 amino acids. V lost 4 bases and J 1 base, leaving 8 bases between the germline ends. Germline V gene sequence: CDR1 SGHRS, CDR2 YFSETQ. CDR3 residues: CASSTITQETQYF. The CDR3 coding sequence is TGCGCCAGCAGCACAATTACCCAAGAGACCCAGTACTTC.

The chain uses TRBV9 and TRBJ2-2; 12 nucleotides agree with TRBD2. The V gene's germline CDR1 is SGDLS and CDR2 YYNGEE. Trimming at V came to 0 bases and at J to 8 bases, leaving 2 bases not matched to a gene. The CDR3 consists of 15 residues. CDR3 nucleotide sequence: TGTGCCAGCAGCGTAGGACTAGCGGGGGAAGGGGAGCTGTTTTTT. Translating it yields CASSVGLAGEGELFF.

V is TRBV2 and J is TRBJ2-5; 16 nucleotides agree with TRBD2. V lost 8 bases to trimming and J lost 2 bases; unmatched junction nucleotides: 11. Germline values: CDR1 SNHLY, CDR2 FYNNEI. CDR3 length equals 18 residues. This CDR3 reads CASHHPGLAGGRQETQYF. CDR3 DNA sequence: TGTGCCAGCCACCATCCGGGACTAGCGGGGGGGCGGCAAGAGACCCAGTACTTC.